Below are 25 T cell receptor beta chains sequenced from a single sample in a study of blood T cell repertoires in COVID-19 (dated by TCRdb to 2018 to 2020). The library relied on the immunoSEQ multiplex PCR assay. Here the immuneACCESS table is served through TCRdb, limited to in-frame sequences with V and J called. Missing clones are a known gap in these copies; in checked studies unresolved V genes cover under half, and the rest lacks a known reason. In all, the sample holds roughly 400,000 clones, and just over 90% of those were seen once. The ten largest clonotypes hold 0.86% of the sample. The material sequenced was PBMCs or T cells enriched from blood (not recorded which). Every receptor here comes from a woman aged 40 to 50 who had been exposed to COVID-19.

The chain employs TRBV4-2 and TRBJ2-7, with D perhaps matching TRBD2 (5 bases). CDR3 size: 19 residues. V was pared by 0 bases and J by 3 bases, with 24 bases between. Germline CDR1 and CDR2: LGHNA and YNFKEQ. CDR3 sequence reads: CASSQEGGGGVSFLYEQYF. The CDR3 coding sequence is TGTGCCAGCAGCCAAGAGGGCGGAGGCGGAGTCTCTTTTCTCTACGAGCAGTACTTC.

The genes are TRBV27 and TRBJ1-6; the D gene is possibly TRBD1 (5 bases). Trimming shortened V by 8 bases and J by 7 bases, and 15 bases separated the two germline ends. Germline CDR1 MNHEY, CDR2 SMNVEV (reference sequence). This CDR3 region has 14 residues. The CDR3 DNA reads as TGTGCCAGCGGCAGGGTCGACTGGAATTCACCCCTCCACTTT. Translating it yields CASGRVDWNSPLHF.

The chain links TRBV6-4 to TRBJ2-2; D possibly corresponds to TRBD2 (6 bases). Germline V gene sequence: CDR1 MRHNA, CDR2 SNTAGT. V was trimmed by 3 bases and J by 5 bases, leaving 10 bases between them. The CDR3 is 14 amino acids. The CDR3 coding sequence is TGTGCCAGCAGTGAACTAGCTTCAACCGGGGAGCTGTTTTTT. It codes for CASSELASTGELFF.

The V gene is TRBV19, the J gene TRBJ1-1; 10 positions match TRBD1. V was clipped by 10 bases and J by 3 bases; unmatched bases: 11. The CDR3 length is 15 residues. In germline, CDR1 is LNHDA, CDR2 SQIVND (reference sequence). The CDR3, as DNA: TGTGCCACCCTCGACAGGGGGCGAATTGACACTGAAGCTTTCTTT. Translated, it gives CATLDRGRIDTEAFF.

This sequence joins TRBV5-1 and TRBJ1-1, with a possible D match to TRBD1 (5 bases). CDR3 length equals 15 residues. V gave up 0 bases and J gave up 5 bases, with 14 bases separating them. From germline, CDR1 is SGHRS and CDR2 YFSETQ. This CDR3 is CASSLVPGRETEAFF. CDR3 coding DNA: TGCGCCAGCAGCTTGGTACCAGGGAGGGAAACTGAAGCTTTCTTT.

V is TRBV9 and J is TRBJ2-1; D remains unclear. This CDR3 is 13 amino acids long. Germline CDR1 reads SGDLS; CDR2 reads YYNGEE. Trimming took 0 bases from V and 5 from J, leaving 6 bases between them. For the CDR3, the DNA is TGTGCCAGCAGCGTAGCCCAGAACAATGAGCAGTTCTTC. The encoded protein is CASSVAQNNEQFF.

The V gene is TRBV7-2, the J gene TRBJ1-4; 8 bases align to TRBD1. The CDR3 totals 14 residues. Per germline, CDR1 SGHTA and CDR2 FQGNSA. Trimming took 4 bases from V and 12 from J; bases not matched to a gene: 10. The CDR3 region has the DNA TGTGCCAGCAGCTCCGGACAGGGAACAGGGGAACTGTTTTTT. Its translation is CASSSGQGTGELFF. Based on the CDR3 plus reference TRBV7-2 and TRBJ1-4, the full variable domain is GAGVSQSPSNKVTEKGKDVELRCDPISGHTALYWYRQSLGQGLEFLIYFQGNSAPDKSGLPSDRFSAERTGGSVSTLTIQRTQQEDSAVYLCASSSGQGTGELFFGSGTQLSVL.

This clone has just one count. The genes are TRBV6-5 and TRBJ2-2; D is perhaps TRBD1 (5 bases). Trimming removed 2 bases at V and 1 base at J, with 11 bases between. The length of the CDR3 is 16 residues. Germline V gene data show CDR1 as MNHEY and CDR2 as SVGAGI. The CDR3 nucleotides read TGTGCCAGCAGTTACCGGCGGCAGGGGAACACCGGGGAGCTGTTTTTT. Translation: CASSYRRQGNTGELFF.

The chain joins TRBV12-5 to TRBJ2-2; D uncertain. The CDR3 length is 15 residues. V dropped 9 bases and J dropped 2 bases, with 16 bases sitting between them. Germline V CDR1 and CDR2: LGHNT, FRNRAP. The CDR3 sequence: CASLTRELNTGELFF. The CDR3 nucleotides read TGTGCTAGCCTGACACGCGAATTAAACACCGGGGAGCTGTTTTTT. The full variable domain, its missing parts supplied by reference TRBV12-5 and TRBJ2-2, is DARVTQTPRHKVTEMGQEVTMRCQPILGHNTVFWYRQTMMQGLELLAYFRNRAPLDDSGMPKDRFSAEMPDATLATLKIQPSEPRDSAVYFCASLTRELNTGELFFGEGSRLTVL.

The chain links TRBV3-1 (or the pseudogene TRBV3-2) to TRBJ1-6; no firm D call. The CDR3 extends over 13 amino acids. V was pared by 4 bases and J by 8 bases, with 9 bases between. Germline CDR1 LGHDT, CDR2 YNNKEL (reference sequence). CDR3 residues: CASSPSRDSPLHF. CDR3 sequence (DNA): TGTGCCAGCAGCCCGAGTAGAGATTCACCCCTCCACTTT.

CDR3 DNA: TGTGCCTGGAGTGCTGGGACAGGGGGTGGCGAGCAGTACTTC. Amino acid sequence: CAWSAGTGGGEQYF. This chain connects TRBV30 to TRBJ2-7, with 11 bases identical to TRBD1. The CDR3 totals 14 residues. The V and J ends lost 1 base and 6 bases, in that order; junction bases with no gene match: 5. CDR1 and CDR2 from the germline V gene are GTSNPN and SVGIG (reference sequence).

This clone was seen a few times. This chain joins TRBV27 and TRBJ2-1, with 12 bases identical to TRBD2. The CDR3 is 15 residues long. V shed 6 bases, J shed 3 bases, and the junction held 3 bases outside the gene matches. Germline V gene sequence: CDR1 MNHEY, CDR2 SMNVEV (reference sequence). This chain's CDR3 is CASRLAGGNYNEQFF. The CDR3 nucleotides read TGTGCCAGCAGACTAGCGGGAGGCAACTACAATGAGCAGTTCTTC.

The chain combines TRBV10-2 with TRBJ1-6; tentative D call: TRBD1 (6 bases). The CDR3 has 14 amino acids. CDR1 is WSHSY and CDR2 is SAAADI in the germline V gene. The V end lost 5 bases, the J end lost 7 bases, and 12 bases lay between the germline ends. Here the CDR3 reads CASSRQAVNSPLHF. The CDR3 DNA reads as TGCGCCAGCAGTCGACAGGCGGTGAATTCACCCCTCCACTTT.

This chain joins TRBV25-1 and TRBJ1-1; 10 nucleotides line up with TRBD1. The V segment lost 6 bases and the J segment 10 bases; nucleotides outside the gene matches: 2. Germline values: CDR1 MGHDK, CDR2 SYGVNS. The CDR3 is 11 amino acids. The CDR3 nucleotides are TGTGCCAGCAGGACAGGGGGCGTAGCTTTCTTT. Translated: CASRTGGVAFF.

The genes are TRBV6-5 and TRBJ2-2, with D possibly TRBD2 on 6 matching bases. Germline V gene sequence: CDR1 MNHEY, CDR2 SVGAGI. CDR3 length: 12 residues. CDR3 DNA: TGTGCATGGGGGGCGAACACCGGGGAGCTGTTTTTT. It encodes CAWGANTGELFF.

V usage is TRBV10-3 and J usage is TRBJ2-1, with 12 bases aligning to TRBD2. V trimming: 2 bases; J trimming: 8 bases; junction bases outside the gene matches: 13. In germline, CDR1 is ENHRY, CDR2 SYGVKD. The length of the CDR3 is 18 residues. The DNA for the CDR3 is TGTGCCATCAGTGAGGGACTAGCGGGAATCTTTGGTAAGGATGAGCAGTTCTTC. Residues: CAISEGLAGIFGKDEQFF.

The CDR3 bases are TGTGCCAGCCGACCCGGACTGCAAAAAAAAGAGACCCAGTACTTC. This sequence encodes CASRPGLQKKETQYF. This rearrangement joins TRBV5-6 to TRBJ2-5, with D maybe TRBD2 (5 bases). In germline, CDR1 is SGHDT, CDR2 YYEEEE. V lost 7 bases, J lost 3 bases, and 19 bases lay in between. The CDR3 runs 15 residues. Supplemented by reference TRBV5-6 and TRBJ2-5, the full variable domain reads DAGVTQSPTHLIKTRGQQVTLRCSPKSGHDTVSWYQQALGQGPQFIFQYYEEEERQRGNFPDRFSGHQFPNYSSELNVNALLLGDSALYLCASRPGLQKKETQYFGPGTRLLVL.

The chain is built from TRBV15 and TRBJ1-4, with 10 bases fitting TRBD1. CDR1 LNHNV and CDR2 YYDKDF come from the germline V gene (reference sequence). This CDR3 has 20 residues. Unmatched junction bases numbered 17, after V lost 0 bases and J lost 7 bases. DNA for the CDR3: TGTGCCACCAGCAGAGAATCTACGACAGGGGGCCATTCCTGGGGTGAAAAACTGTTTTTT. Translating gives CATSRESTTGGHSWGEKLFF.

The chain combines TRBV7-2 with TRBJ2-2, with 12 bases lining up with TRBD2. From germline, CDR1 is SGHTA and CDR2 FQGNSA. The CDR3 covers 16 residues. V gave up 2 bases and J gave up 7 bases; unmatched junction bases: 5. CDR3 DNA: TGTGCCAGCAGCTTAAGACTAGCGGGAGTCGGCGGGGAGCTGTTTTTT. Its translation is CASSLRLAGVGGELFF.

The genes are TRBV7-2 and TRBJ2-1; D is possibly TRBD1 (6 bases). Germline loops: CDR1 SGHTA, CDR2 FQGNSA. Between the trimmed V and J ends, which lost 7 bases and 3 bases, there was a span of 13 bases. The CDR3 is 14 residues long. The chain's CDR3 is CASTPTGHYNEQFF. The CDR3 bases are TGTGCCAGCACCCCGACGGGACACTACAATGAGCAGTTCTTC.

V gene TRBV10-3 combines with J gene TRBJ1-5; D is possibly TRBD1 (5 bases). Germline loops: CDR1 ENHRY, CDR2 SYGVKD. CDR3 length: 15 residues. V was cut by 0 bases and J by 1 base, with 7 bases left in between. CDR3 sequence reads: CAISESTDSNQPQHF. The CDR3, as DNA: TGTGCCATCAGTGAGTCGACAGACAGCAATCAGCCCCAGCATTTT.

The gene calls are TRBV13 and TRBJ2-3; D might be TRBD2 (5 bases). The ends were cut back, 5 bases at V and 4 bases at J, with 22 bases in the middle. The CDR3 has 17 residues. CDR1 is PRHDT, CDR2 FYEKMQ, per germline (reference sequence). The CDR3 nucleotides read TGTGCCAGCAGCCGGACTCCGGCGGTTGGAATGGCAGATACGCAGTATTTT. It encodes CASSRTPAVGMADTQYF.

The chain recombines TRBV14 with TRBJ1-1; 8 bases are a match to TRBD1. Germline trimming cut 4 bases from V and 1 base from J; bases unmatched to any gene: 2. Germline values: CDR1 SGHDN, CDR2 FVKESK. The CDR3 sequence is 14 residues long. Here the CDR3 DNA reads TGTGCCAGCAGCCTCGGGACAGGGAACACTGAAGCTTTCTTT. Translation: CASSLGTGNTEAFF.

A single count supports this clone. This chain joins TRBV18 and TRBJ2-7, with 7 bases identical to TRBD1. CDR1 and CDR2 (germline): KGHSH, LQKENI. This CDR3 comprises 15 residues. Trimming took 3 bases from V and 5 from J; bases not matched to a gene: 10. CDR3 residues: CASSPLGTAPHEQYF. The CDR3, as DNA: TGTGCCAGCTCACCCTTAGGGACAGCCCCCCACGAGCAGTACTTC.

This clone was detected only once. The chain combines TRBV6-5 with TRBJ1-1; no firm D call. V was shortened by 7 bases and J by 8 bases, with 17 bases between the two germline ends. In germline, CDR1 is MNHEY, CDR2 SVGAGI. This CDR3 is 13 amino acids long. The CDR3 is CASNGLLSSEAFF. In DNA, the CDR3 is TGTGCCAGCAACGGACTATTGAGTTCCGAAGCTTTCTTT.